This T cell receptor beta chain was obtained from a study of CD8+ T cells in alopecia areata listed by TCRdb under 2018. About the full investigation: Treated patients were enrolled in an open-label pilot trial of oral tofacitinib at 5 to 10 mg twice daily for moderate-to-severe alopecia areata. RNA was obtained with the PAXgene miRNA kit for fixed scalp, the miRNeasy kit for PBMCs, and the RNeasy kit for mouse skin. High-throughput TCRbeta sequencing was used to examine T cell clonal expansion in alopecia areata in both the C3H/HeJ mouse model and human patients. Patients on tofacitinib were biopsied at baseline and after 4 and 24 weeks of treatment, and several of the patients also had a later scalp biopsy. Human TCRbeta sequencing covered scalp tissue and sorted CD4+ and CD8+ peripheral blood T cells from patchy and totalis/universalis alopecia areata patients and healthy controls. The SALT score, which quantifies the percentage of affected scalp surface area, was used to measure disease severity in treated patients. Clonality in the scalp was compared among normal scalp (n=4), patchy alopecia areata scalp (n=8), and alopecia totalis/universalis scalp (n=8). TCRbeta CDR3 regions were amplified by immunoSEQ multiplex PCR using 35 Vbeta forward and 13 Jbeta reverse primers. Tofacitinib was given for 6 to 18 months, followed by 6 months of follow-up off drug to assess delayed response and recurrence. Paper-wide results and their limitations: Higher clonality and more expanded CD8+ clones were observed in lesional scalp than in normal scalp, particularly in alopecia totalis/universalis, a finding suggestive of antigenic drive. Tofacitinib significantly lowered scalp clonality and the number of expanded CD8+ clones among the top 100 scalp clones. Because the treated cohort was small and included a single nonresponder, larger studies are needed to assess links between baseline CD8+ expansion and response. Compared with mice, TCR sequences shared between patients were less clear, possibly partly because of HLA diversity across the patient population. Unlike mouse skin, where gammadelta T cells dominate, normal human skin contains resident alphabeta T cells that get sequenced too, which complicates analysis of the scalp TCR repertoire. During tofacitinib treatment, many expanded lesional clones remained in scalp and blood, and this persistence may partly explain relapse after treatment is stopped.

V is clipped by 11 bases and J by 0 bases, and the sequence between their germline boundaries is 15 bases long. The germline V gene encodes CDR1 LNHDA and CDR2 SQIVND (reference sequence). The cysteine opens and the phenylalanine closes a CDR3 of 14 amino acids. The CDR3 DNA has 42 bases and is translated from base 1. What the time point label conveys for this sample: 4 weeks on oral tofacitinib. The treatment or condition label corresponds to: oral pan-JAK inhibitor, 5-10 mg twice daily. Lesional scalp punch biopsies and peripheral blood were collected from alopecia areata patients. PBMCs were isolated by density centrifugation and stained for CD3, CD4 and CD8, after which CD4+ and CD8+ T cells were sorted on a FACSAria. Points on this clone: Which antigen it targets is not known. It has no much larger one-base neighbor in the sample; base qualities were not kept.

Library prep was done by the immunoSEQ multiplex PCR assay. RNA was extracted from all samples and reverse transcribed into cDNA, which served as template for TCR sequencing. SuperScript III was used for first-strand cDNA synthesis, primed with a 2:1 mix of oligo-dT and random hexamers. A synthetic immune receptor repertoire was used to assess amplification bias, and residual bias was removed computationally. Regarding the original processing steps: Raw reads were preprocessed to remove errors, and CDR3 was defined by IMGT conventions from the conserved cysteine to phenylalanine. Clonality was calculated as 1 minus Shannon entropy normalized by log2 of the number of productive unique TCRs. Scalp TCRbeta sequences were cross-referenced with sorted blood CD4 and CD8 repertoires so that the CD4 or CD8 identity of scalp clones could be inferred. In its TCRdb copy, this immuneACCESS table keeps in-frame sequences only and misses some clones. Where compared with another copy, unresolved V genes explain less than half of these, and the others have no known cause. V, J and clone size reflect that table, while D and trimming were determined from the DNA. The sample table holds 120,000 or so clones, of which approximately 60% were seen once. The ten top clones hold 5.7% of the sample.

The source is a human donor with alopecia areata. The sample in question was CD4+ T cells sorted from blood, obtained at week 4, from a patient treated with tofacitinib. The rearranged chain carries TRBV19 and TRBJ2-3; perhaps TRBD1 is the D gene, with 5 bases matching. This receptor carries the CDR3 CAAKGRTSTDTQYF. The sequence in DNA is TGTGCCGCTAAGGGGCGTACTAGCACAGATACGCAGTATTTT.